The entry below gives a single TCR beta chain sequence along with its context. Its target is not known. Patients were diagnosed from clinical symptoms, serum thyroxine, TRAb, thyroid ultrasound and orbital computed tomography. Out of around 9.4 ml of fresh peripheral blood, PBMCs were obtained. Per the germline V gene, CDR1 is LGHNA and CDR2 is YNFKEQ. The CDR3 runs to 15 residues. The V and J ends lost 5 bases and 0 bases respectively, with 10 bases between them. This sample was taken from a study of Graves' ophthalmopathy and Graves' hyperthyroidism. Regarding the study as a whole: Both a 70.59% sensitivity and an approximately 74% specificity characterized the model's predictions of ophthalmopathy progression. Among expanded thyroid clonotypes above 0.001 frequency, most also occurred in blood.

Beta-chain TCR CDR3 regions were amplified from RNA transcripts. Second-round multiplex PCR came after a first-round RT-PCR that employed HTBI primers. TCRdb reprocessed the multiplex PCR reads via MiXCR and lists one record per CDR3 protein. The sample lists 300,000 to 400,000 distinct CDR3 sequences, roughly a sixth occurring once. This chain joins TRBV4-2 and TRBJ2-2, with D possibly being TRBD1 or TRBD2 (6 bases each). The sequenced material came from peripheral blood. The TCR originated in an adult man with Graves' ophthalmopathy. The CDR3, as DNA: TGTGCCAGCAGCGAGGGGGGACCGAACACCGGGGAGCTGTTTTTT. As protein: CASSEGGPNTGELFF.